This is a list of T cell receptor beta chains from one sample in a study of cytomegalovirus exposure and HLA in healthy donors. Sequencing was performed with immunoSEQ multiplex PCR; in TCRdb, only in-frame clones are kept and a portion is missing. Seen here are about 120,000 clones, around three quarters observed once, and the top ten hold 4.2%. Material: PBMCs. The receptors stem from a male donor in good health and CMV-seropositive. Each CDR3 is given with its conserved first and last residue. A D gene is named only where the DNA matches it firmly. Part of the rows lack a size; the others show once, few, many or a class for expanded clones.

clone size	J gene	V gene	D gene	CDR3 protein	CDR3 DNA
.	TRBJ2-3	TRBV6-5	TRBD2	CASSKLAGTQYF	TGTGCCAGCAGTAAATTAGCGGGTACGCAGTATTTT
.	TRBJ2-3	TRBV5-6	TRBD2	CASSLGSGRSDTQYF	TGTGCCAGCAGCTTGGGTAGCGGGAGATCAGATACGCAGTATTTT
.	TRBJ1-1	TRBV14	.	CASSQGEMEAFF	TGTGCCAGCAGCCAAGGGGAGATGGAGGCTTTCTTT
.	TRBJ2-1	TRBV27	TRBD2	CASSSRLAGGHYNEQFF	TGTGCCAGCAGTTCGAGACTAGCGGGGGGACATTACAATGAGCAGTTCTTC
.	TRBJ2-7	TRBV5-6	TRBD2	CASSLWEGLVYEQYF	TGTGCCAGCAGCTTGTGGGAAGGACTAGTCTACGAGCAGTACTTC
few	TRBJ2-6	TRBV5-1	.	CASSGRQVSHSGANVLTF	TGCGCCAGCAGCGGACGACAGGTTTCCCACTCTGGGGCCAACGTCCTGACTTTC
.	TRBJ2-1	TRBV5-1	TRBD2	CASSPIAGGDHNEQFF	TGCGCCAGCTCTCCAATAGCGGGAGGTGATCACAATGAGCAGTTCTTC
.	TRBJ1-4	TRBV28	.	CASSSLWGPREKLFF	TGTGCCAGCAGTAGCCTTTGGGGGCCGCGAGAAAAACTGTTTTTT
.	TRBJ2-2	TRBV27	.	CASKSGGNTGELFF	TGTGCCAGCAAATCCGGGGGGAACACCGGGGAGCTGTTTTTT
.	TRBJ2-3	TRBV27	.	CASSSAQISTDTQYF	TGTGCCAGCAGTTCTGCACAGATAAGCACAGATACGCAGTATTTT
.	TRBJ2-3	TRBV28	.	CASSLLRDSLTDTQYF	TGTGCCAGCAGTTTACTCCGGGACTCTCTCACAGATACGCAGTATTTT
.	TRBJ1-4	TRBV9	.	CASSASGAREKLFF	TGTGCCAGCAGCGCGTCAGGGGCTCGGGAAAAACTGTTTTTT
.	TRBJ2-3	TRBV19	TRBD2	CASSPGLGSTDTQYF	TGTGCCAGTAGTCCTGGACTAGGTAGTACAGATACGCAGTATTTT
.	TRBJ2-3	TRBV5-1	TRBD2	CASSSGLAGGTQYF	TGCGCCAGCAGCTCCGGACTAGCGGGGGGAACGCAGTATTTT
.	TRBJ2-5	TRBV11-1	TRBD1	CASSLAAGGWETQYF	TGTGCCAGCAGCTTAGCAGCAGGGGGCTGGGAGACCCAGTACTTC
.	TRBJ2-1	TRBV6-1	.	CASDRGWYNEQFF	TGTGCCAGCGATCGCGGCTGGTACAATGAGCAGTTCTTC
.	TRBJ1-6	TRBV5-7	.	CASSHMDCDNSPLHF	TGTGCCAGCAGTCATATGGACTGCGATAATTCACCCCTCCACTTT
.	TRBJ2-7	TRBV2	TRBD1	CASRGQGAYEQYF	TGTGCCAGCAGGGGACAGGGGGCATACGAGCAGTACTTC
.	TRBJ1-1	TRBV7-9	TRBD1	CSSSRQGAGMNTEAFF	TGTTCCAGCAGCCGACAGGGGGCCGGAATGAACACTGAAGCTTTCTTT
few	TRBJ2-4	TRBV7-9	TRBD2	CASSWGLAGDIQYF	TGTGCCAGCAGCTGGGGACTAGCGGGGGACATTCAGTACTTC
.	TRBJ1-2	TRBV6-1	.	CASSEGRGSGYGYTF	TGTGCCAGCAGTGAAGGAAGAGGGTCCGGCTATGGCTACACCTTC
few	TRBJ1-1	TRBV4-1	.	CASSQEERQVFMNTEAFF	TGCGCCAGCAGCCAAGAAGAAAGGCAGGTCTTCATGAACACTGAAGCTTTCTTT
.	TRBJ2-5	TRBV7-2	TRBD2	CASSFSRVAGWGTQYF	TGTGCCAGCAGCTTTTCGAGGGTAGCGGGGTGGGGGACCCAGTACTTC
few	TRBJ2-4	TRBV2	.	CASGQGIQYF	TGTGCCAGCGGTCAGGGGATTCAGTACTTC
.	TRBJ2-7	TRBV11-1	.	CASKLDTSYEQYF	TGTGCCAGCAAACTCGACACATCCTACGAGCAGTACTTC
once	TRBJ1-5	TRBV27	.	CASRPDYSNQPQHF	TGTGCCAGCAGACCTGACTATAGCAATCAGCCCCAGCATTTT
once	TRBJ2-3	TRBV18	TRBD2	CASSPVVRGVGADTQYF	TGTGCCAGCTCACCGGTGGTTCGGGGGGTAGGCGCAGATACGCAGTATTTT
.	TRBJ2-1	TRBV5-1	TRBD1	CASSLGQGVVDEQFF	TGCGCCAGCAGCCTTGGACAGGGGGTAGTTGATGAGCAGTTCTTC
once	TRBJ1-2	TRBV2	TRBD1	CASRNTGGALGYTF	TGTGCCAGCCGAAATACAGGGGGCGCATTAGGCTACACCTTC
.	TRBJ1-3	TRBV28	TRBD1	CASSSAGQAFSGNTIYF	TGTGCCAGCAGTTCGGCGGGACAGGCTTTCTCTGGAAACACCATATATTTT
.	TRBJ2-5	TRBV5-1	TRBD2	CASSRGGAQETQYF	TGCGCCAGCAGCCGGGGGGGGGCACAAGAGACCCAGTACTTC
once	TRBJ2-7	TRBV30	.	CAWSGSGYEQYF	TGTGCCTGGAGTGGGTCAGGCTACGAGCAGTACTTC
.	TRBJ1-3	TRBV6-4	TRBD1	CASSDAGQGLLWRNTIYF	TGTGCCAGCAGTGACGCTGGACAGGGCCTACTCTGGAGGAACACCATATATTTT
.	TRBJ1-1	TRBV6-1	TRBD1	CATYADTGAGAFF	TGTGCCACCTACGCGGATACAGGGGCCGGAGCTTTCTTT
.	TRBJ2-7	TRBV6-5	.	CASSYDRVGDSYEQYF	TGTGCCAGCAGTTACGATCGGGTAGGGGACTCCTACGAGCAGTACTTC
.	TRBJ1-5	TRBV25-1	.	CASSEPGGGQPQHF	TGTGCCAGCAGTGAACCGGGGGGCGGCCAGCCCCAGCATTTT
few	TRBJ2-7	TRBV11-1	.	CASSLSPPSYEQYF	TGTGCCAGCAGCTTATCTCCCCCTTCCTACGAGCAGTACTTC
.	TRBJ1-1	TRBV5-1	.	CASSLGIVDSFEAFF	TGCGCCAGCAGCTTAGGTATAGTAGACAGTTTTGAAGCTTTCTTT
few	TRBJ1-1	TRBV5-4	TRBD1	CASSLGQGVNTEAFF	TGTGCCAGCAGCTTAGGTCAGGGGGTGAACACTGAAGCTTTCTTT
.	TRBJ2-2	TRBV19	.	CASSRTQGNTGELFF	TGTGCCAGTAGTCGGACCCAGGGGAACACCGGGGAGCTGTTTTTT
.	TRBJ2-7	TRBV7-9	.	CASSFERTYEQYF	TGTGCCAGCAGCTTCGAGAGAACCTACGAGCAGTACTTC
once	TRBJ2-1	TRBV6-5	.	CASGYKGVAYNEQFF	TGTGCCAGCGGATATAAGGGAGTCGCGTACAATGAGCAGTTCTTC
.	TRBJ2-7	TRBV15	.	CATSRERNYEQYF	TGTGCCACCAGCAGAGAGCGTAACTACGAGCAGTACTTC
once	TRBJ2-5	TRBV4-1	TRBD1	CASSQVQGAATQYF	TGCGCCAGCAGCCAAGTACAGGGGGCTGCGACCCAGTACTTC
.	TRBJ2-5	TRBV5-4	.	CASSLDQRETQYF	TGTGCCAGCAGCTTGGATCAGCGAGAGACCCAGTACTTC
.	TRBJ1-6	TRBV7-2	.	CASSPRGMDSPLHF	TGTGCCAGCAGCCCCAGGGGAATGGATTCACCCCTCCACTTT
.	TRBJ2-3	TRBV11-2	.	CASSLGSLAVLNTDTQYF	TGTGCCAGCAGCTTAGGAAGTCTAGCCGTACTCAACACAGATACGCAGTATTTT
.	TRBJ1-1	TRBV13	.	CASSLGGLDTEAFF	TGTGCCAGCAGCTTGGGAGGGCTGGACACTGAAGCTTTCTTT
once	TRBJ2-1	TRBV19	.	CASSTLTTSYNEQFF	TGTGCCAGTAGTACCCTAACGACAAGCTACAATGAGCAGTTCTTC
.	TRBJ1-1	TRBV29-1	TRBD1	CSVIGTGGKNTEAFF	TGCAGCGTGATTGGGACAGGGGGTAAGAACACTGAAGCTTTCTTT
.	TRBJ2-7	TRBV7-2	TRBD2	CASSLWGSGLTDEQYF	TGTGCCAGCAGCTTATGGGGTAGCGGGCTCACAGACGAGCAGTACTTC
.	TRBJ2-1	TRBV5-1	.	CASSLGPSVNEQFF	TGCGCCAGCAGCTTGGGTCCTAGCGTCAATGAGCAGTTCTTC
.	TRBJ2-3	TRBV28	.	CASSFTGGQQPPDTQYF	TGTGCCAGCAGTTTTACCGGGGGACAGCAGCCCCCAGATACGCAGTATTTT